These 8 T cell receptor beta chains share one sample of origin, sequenced in a study of T-cell reconstitution after alpha-beta-depleted transplantation in children. Preparing the TCRbeta library involved the use of unique molecular identifiers. TCRdb redid the calling of the PCR reads with MiXCR, one entry per CDR3 protein. The data show some 200,000 distinct CDR3 sequences, approximately 8.4% seen once. The sequencing here drew on PBMCs, mostly from graft donor cells, taken 360 days after TCRalphabeta/CD19-depleted stem cell transplant. The receptor set was obtained from a male patient between 2 and 15 years old who had a stem cell transplant for acute myeloid leukemia, so the T cells may come from the graft donor.

This clonotype showed up many times. Here the CDR3 reads CSVAPLAGNYNEQFF. The CDR3 DNA reads as TGCAGCGTTGCCCCACTAGCGGGGAACTACAATGAGCAGTTCTTC. The chain employs TRBV29-1 and TRBJ2-1; the match to TRBD2 covers 10 bases. The V and J ends lost 4 bases and 3 bases, in that order; junction bases with no gene match: 6. The CDR3 totals 15 residues. Germline V lookup: CDR1 SQVTM, CDR2 ANQGSEA.

This clonotype showed up just a few times. J is TRBJ2-7 and V is TRBV27, with a weak D call TRBD2 (5 bases). This CDR3 contains 15 residues. V was cut by 3 bases and J by 3 bases, with 15 bases left in between. Per germline, CDR1 MNHEY and CDR2 SMNVEV (reference sequence). The DNA of the CDR3 is TGTGCCAGCAGTTTCGGGGAGAGATTACGCTACGAGCAGTACTTC. Translated: CASSFGERLRYEQYF.

The chain joins TRBV5-1 to TRBJ2-7, with D unclear. This CDR3 has 15 amino acids. The germline V gene encodes CDR1 SGHRS and CDR2 YFSETQ. Trimming stripped 4 bases from V and 4 bases from J, with 18 bases between. Written as DNA, the CDR3 is TGCGCCAGCAGCCGCGCCTATCTTACAGAATACGAGCAGTACGTC. Translating it yields CASSRAYLTEYEQYV.

Only a few counts were recorded for this clonotype. In DNA, the CDR3 is TGCAGTGCTAGAGATCCGCGACAGGGGGAAGGGTGGGAGACCCAGTACTTC. It codes for CSARDPRQGEGWETQYF. V and J are TRBV20-1 and TRBJ2-5; 9 bases agree with TRBD1. Germline CDR1 is DFQATT and CDR2 is SNEGSKA (reference sequence). With V trimmed by 0 bases and J by 5 bases, 13 bases remained unmatched. The CDR3 totals 17 residues.

This clonotype has a count of ten or more. The chain is built from TRBV5-1 and TRBJ1-6; D remains ambiguous. The germline gives CDR1 SGHRS, CDR2 YFSETQ. CDR3 length: 15 residues. Trimming took off 0 bases at V and 7 bases at J, with 11 bases between the two ends. The CDR3 DNA reads as TGCGCCAGCAGCTTGGCGGGGTTCGGGAATTCACCCCTCCACTTT. As protein: CASSLAGFGNSPLHF.

This clonotype was recorded a few times. The chain carries TRBV10-3 and TRBJ1-2; no definite D call. The germline gives CDR1 ENHRY, CDR2 SYGVKD. The CDR3 runs to 13 residues. The germline V and J ends were trimmed by 5 bases and 6 bases, with 13 bases remaining between them. In nucleotides, the CDR3 is TGTGCCATCAGTCTAGTTAGTACTCATGGCTACACCTTC. This translates into CAISLVSTHGYTF.

Concerning this clonotype itself: One end of the junction is discordant with germline, which a read error may explain. V and J are TRBV12-3 or TRBV12-4 and TRBJ1-4; D perhaps matches TRBD1 (6 bases). This CDR3 spans 15 amino acids. As DNA, the CDR3 is TGTGCCAGCAGACCGCCGGAGGGGGTTGATGAAAATCTGTTTTTT. It encodes CASRPPEGVDENLFF.

In its sample, this clonotype is medium-sized. The J gene is TRBJ2-3, the V gene TRBV28; the match to TRBD2 covers 11 bases. J gave up 6 bases and V 2 bases, and 13 bases lay outside the gene matches. There are 18 residues in the CDR3. Per the germline V gene, CDR1 is MDHEN and CDR2 is SYDVKM. CDR3 DNA sequence: TGTGCCAGCAGTTTAAGCCCCGAGTTAGCGGGGGGGCCTGATACGCAGTATTTT. This gives the protein CASSLSPELAGGPDTQYF.